These T cell receptor beta chains were read from a single sample in a study of CD8+ T cells in alopecia areata. TCRdb's table, derived via immunoSEQ multiplex PCR, lists solely in-frame clones and lacks some. The profile shows 100,000 or so clones, roughly 60% of them singletons. Sequencing used CD8+ T cells sorted from blood, obtained between weeks 55 and 65, from a patient treated with tofacitinib. The receptors originated from a human donor with alopecia areata. CDR3s leave out the opening cysteine and the closing phenylalanine or tryptophan. Rows give clone size only sometimes, using once, few, many, or a class for an expanded clone.

len: 16; abundance: few; j_gene: TRBJ2-7; v_gene: TRBV23-1; CDR3aa: ASSQPRYRDSVSYEQY
len: 12; abundance: few; j_gene: TRBJ2-1; v_gene: TRBV7-2; CDR3aa: ASSFPGQHNEQF
len: 13; abundance: -; j_gene: TRBJ2-7; v_gene: TRBV11-2; CDR3aa: ASSLVWRNSYEQY
len: 12; abundance: -; j_gene: TRBJ1-5; v_gene: TRBV5-6; CDR3aa: ASSLATGQQPQH
len: 12; abundance: -; j_gene: TRBJ2-3; v_gene: TRBV25-1; CDR3aa: ASSIHRGTDTQY
len: 13; abundance: -; j_gene: TRBJ1-2; v_gene: TRBV19; CDR3aa: ATSLQGPLDYGYT
len: 15; abundance: -; j_gene: TRBJ2-7; v_gene: TRBV12-5; CDR3aa: ASGLVPTGTPSYEQY
len: 10; abundance: -; j_gene: TRBJ2-2; v_gene: TRBV27; CDR3aa: ASSPDTGELF
len: 9; abundance: few; j_gene: TRBJ1-1; v_gene: TRBV9; CDR3aa: ASTPGGEAF
len: 9; abundance: -; j_gene: TRBJ1-1; v_gene: TRBV29-1; CDR3aa: STPGGGEAF
len: 11; abundance: -; j_gene: TRBJ2-2; v_gene: TRBV30; CDR3aa: AWSRTGIGELF
len: 12; abundance: -; j_gene: TRBJ2-7; v_gene: TRBV10-3; CDR3aa: AISGQNTSYEQY
len: 12; abundance: -; j_gene: TRBJ2-1; v_gene: TRBV29-1; CDR3aa: SVELAGGQNEQF